Sequencing of this T cell receptor beta chain was carried out in a study of T cells in Graves' hyperthyroidism and ophthalmopathy (dated by TCRdb to between 2018 and 2020). For the study in its entirety: Peripheral blood was collected at initial diagnosis, before any treatment. TCR V-J signatures able to tell the groups apart were searched for in a discovery cohort of about a hundred patients, of whom roughly 42 had Graves' ophthalmopathy and about 60 had stable Graves' hyperthyroidism. Whether ophthalmopathy could be predicted prospectively was tested in an independent validation cohort made up of approximately 19 hyperthyroidism patients plus 17 patients who later progressed to ophthalmopathy. The roughly 91 discovery patients were randomly split 7:3 into training and test sets. In addition, the study compared T-cell repertoires in thyroid tissue and in blood from several Graves' hyperthyroidism patients. After sampling, hyperthyroidism patients received methimazole starting at 30 mg daily, and ophthalmopathy patients received high-dose intravenous methylprednisolone. The paper describes TCR Vbeta CDR3 sequencing of some 130 peripheral blood samples, made up of 43 ophthalmopathy patients, over 70 hyperthyroidism patients and some 17 progressor patients.

Ophthalmopathy patients had moderately to severely active disease, Clinical Activity Score of at least 3, NOSPECS grade of at least 4, and duration under 3 months. Any patient with an uncontrolled infection, another autoimmune disease, pregnancy or lactation was excluded. Clinical symptoms, serum thyroxine and TRAb, thyroid ultrasound, and orbital computed tomography formed the basis for the diagnoses. PBMCs were separated from roughly 10 ml of fresh peripheral blood using Ficoll-Paque density gradient centrifugation. Trizol reagent was used to extract total RNA, and RNA quality was then checked on an Agilent 2100 Bioanalyzer. Deletion took 2 bases off V and 2 bases off J, with a span of 13 bases between the germline ends. Sequences MNHEY (CDR1) and SVGEGT (CDR2) are obtained from the germline V gene. From cysteine to phenylalanine, the CDR3 is 16 amino acids long. The entry retains the CDR3 DNA only, 48 bases that are in frame from base 1.

This clonotype was counted many times. Its antigen remains unidentified. No much larger clonotype is one base removed from it; base qualities were not supplied. General conclusions and limits of the study: Most expanded thyroid clonotypes (frequency above 0.001) were also detected in blood, a finding suggesting that blood repertoires may reflect thyroid immune responses. During validation, the model predicted progression to ophthalmopathy a median of around 7 months ahead of onset, with approximately 70% sensitivity and 72.22% specificity. No statistical method was used to fix the sample size in advance, and group allocation was not hidden from the investigators. In cross-validation, a model built on a 13 V-J signature told ophthalmopathy apart from stable hyperthyroidism with 85% to 90% sensitivity and around 83% specificity, and in testing the same model reached 80%/75%.

The TCR beta CDR3 regions were amplified from the RNA transcripts. A first-round RT-PCR of the TCR CDR3 used the HTBI primer set with the Qiagen OneStep RT-PCR kit. The libraries were constructed in a second round of multiplex PCR and then size-selected and purified. Sequencing of the libraries was done on an Illumina HiSeq2000 using paired-end 100 bp reads. The paper's data handling went like this. SOAPnuke was used to process the raw data, with reads discarded if the reads contained adapters or uncalled bases, had a mean Phred below 15, or lacked an exact constant-primer or identifier match. COPE v1.2.5 was used to merge high-quality paired reads, and clonotypes were defined as unique nucleotide sequences. MiTCR v1.1 was used to align the clonotypes against IMGT TRBV, TRBD and TRBJ reference segments. Analysis was restricted to V-J combinations with a frequency above 0.0001, which covered 99.2% of repertoires. The TCS score was defined as F50 (clonal expansion) divided by E x V (chaos), with BLOSUM62-based TCRdist calculated between CDR3 peptides within each V-J. Welch's t-statistics and random forest reduced 500 to 650 V-J features to roughly 13, which were used in a naive Bayes classifier (R e1071). TCRdb itself trimmed the public reads at Q25 with fastp, ran MiXCR and retained productive beta chains. Here each entry gathers all rows of one CDR3 protein and keeps the most common genes and DNA. What appears here as the V and J calls and clone size reflects TCRdb's work, not the paper's. Within this sample are 530,000 or so distinct CDR3 sequences, with 17% of them counted one time only. 17% of the sample is held by the ten biggest clonotypes.

The rearranged chain carries TRBV6-2 or TRBV6-3 and TRBJ2-1; TRBD2 might be the D gene, on 6 matching bases. The sequenced sample consisted of blood. The clonotype comes from a woman under 30 with Graves' ophthalmopathy. The encoded CDR3 is CASSYPAGLAYNEQFF. The DNA sequence is as follows: TGTGCCAGCAGTTACCCGGCGGGGCTAGCCTACAATGAGCAGTTCTTC.